A single T cell receptor beta chain is shown here with its context. This sample was included in a study of long-term antiretroviral therapy in people with HIV. CDR1 is SGHTA, CDR2 FQGNSA, per germline. The CDR3 has 15 amino acids. Trimming shortened V by 1 base and J by 9 bases, and 18 bases separated the two germline ends. immunoSEQ v3.0 was run at survey level. TCRdb's copy holds only in-frame clones and misses some; the assay was immunoSEQ multiplex PCR. The sample lists over 25,000 clones, 86% occurring once. The TCR comes from a woman in her twenties or thirties with HIV. The sequencing here drew on unsorted PBMCs, taken 0.8 years after starting antiretroviral therapy. The rearrangement links TRBV7-2 to TRBJ1-1; perhaps TRBD1 as D (5 bases). The DNA of the CDR3 is TGTGCCAGCAGCTTAGACGCAGGGTCGGTTTTTAAAGCTTTCTTT. Translating gives CASSLDAGSVFKAFF.